This T cell receptor beta chain came from a study of T-cell memory formation after mild COVID-19. MiXCR was run by TCRdb on the 5' RACE reads, yielding one entry per CDR3 protein. This table holds about 340,000 distinct CDR3 sequences, 10% to 15% found once. General study results and limits: CD4+ contracting clones were found mainly in CM and EM, and CD8+ ones in EMRA.

Germline loops: CDR1 SGHTA, CDR2 FQGNSA. This CDR3 contains 15 residues. J gave up 4 bases and V 5 bases, and 8 bases lay outside the gene matches. With respect to this clonotype: Its antigen is undetermined.

The specimen was PBMCs or a T cell subset sorted from them (not recorded which). The TCR sequence derives from a man aged 18 to 35 who had mild COVID-19 (a few samples of this study predate the infection). Cell type and time point are not known. The chain employs TRBV7-2 and TRBJ2-4; 7 bases line up with TRBD1. The CDR3 DNA reads as TGTGCCAGCAGCCCCCCCGGGACAGCAAAAAACATTCAGTACTTC. It encodes CASSPPGTAKNIQYF.